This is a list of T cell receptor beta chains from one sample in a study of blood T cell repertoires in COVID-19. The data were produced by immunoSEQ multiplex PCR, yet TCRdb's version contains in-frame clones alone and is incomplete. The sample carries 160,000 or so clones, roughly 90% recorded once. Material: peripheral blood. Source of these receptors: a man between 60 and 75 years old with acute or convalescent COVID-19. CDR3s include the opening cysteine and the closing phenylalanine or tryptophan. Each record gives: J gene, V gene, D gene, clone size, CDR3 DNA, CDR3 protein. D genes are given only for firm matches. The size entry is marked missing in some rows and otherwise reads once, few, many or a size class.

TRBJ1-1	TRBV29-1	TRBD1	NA	TGCAGCGTCGGCGGACAGGGGGCCACTGAAGCTTTCTTT	CSVGGQGATEAFF
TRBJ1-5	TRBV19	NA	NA	TGTGCCAGTAGCCTAACTCTCCCGGGGGTGGATCAGCCCCAGCATTTT	CASSLTLPGVDQPQHF
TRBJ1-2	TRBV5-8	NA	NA	TGTGCCAGCAGCCCGCCGGGATGGAACTATGGCTACACCTTC	CASSPPGWNYGYTF
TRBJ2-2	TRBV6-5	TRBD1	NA	TGTGCCAGGGGGACAGGGAACACCGGGGAGCTGTTTTTT	CARGTGNTGELFF
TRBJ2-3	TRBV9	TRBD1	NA	TGTGCCAGCACCAGAGGATTAGACAGGGGGCCCTCAGATACGCAGTATTTT	CASTRGLDRGPSDTQYF
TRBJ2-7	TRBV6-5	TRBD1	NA	TGTGCCAGCAGTTTCCGACAGGGATACAAGAACGAGCAGTACTTC	CASSFRQGYKNEQYF
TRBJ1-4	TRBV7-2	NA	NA	TGTGCCAGCAGCCGTGGAGCTAATGAAAAACTGTTTTTT	CASSRGANEKLFF
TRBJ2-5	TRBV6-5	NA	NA	TGTGCCAGCTGGAGGCCCCCGGAGACCCAGTACTTC	CASWRPPETQYF
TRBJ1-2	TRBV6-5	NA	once	TGTGCCAGCAGCTCGAACTATGGCTACACCTTC	CASSSNYGYTF
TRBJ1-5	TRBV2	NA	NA	TGTGCCAGCAGTGAAGACAGGGAACAGCCCCAGCATTTT	CASSEDREQPQHF
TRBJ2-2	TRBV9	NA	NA	TGTGCCAGCAGCGTAGCGAGTTACGGGGAGCTGTTTTTT	CASSVASYGELFF
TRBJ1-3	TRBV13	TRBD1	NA	TGTGCCAGCAGCTTCGGACAGGGGGTAGGAAACACCATATATTTT	CASSFGQGVGNTIYF
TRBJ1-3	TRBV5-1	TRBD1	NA	TGCGCCAGCAGCTTGGTGGGGAGGACAGGAGGAAACACCATATATTTT	CASSLVGRTGGNTIYF
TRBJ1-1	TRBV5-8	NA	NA	TGTGCCAGCAGCTTATACAGGGTTGTCGGGACTGAAGCTTTCTTT	CASSLYRVVGTEAFF
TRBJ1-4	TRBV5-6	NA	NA	TGTGCCAGCAGCTTGCGGGGAGTATATGAAAAACTGTTTTTT	CASSLRGVYEKLFF
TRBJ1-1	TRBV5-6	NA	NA	TGTGCCAGCAGCTTGTGGCTGTTTTTGAACACTGAAGCTTTCTTT	CASSLWLFLNTEAFF
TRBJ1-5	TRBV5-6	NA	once	TGTGCCAGCAGCTCACAAAAGCCGGAGAATCAGCCCCAGCATTTT	CASSSQKPENQPQHF
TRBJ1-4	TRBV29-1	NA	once	TGCAGCTTTTCCCCTACAGGCCTTAATGAAAAACTGTTTTTT	CSFSPTGLNEKLFF
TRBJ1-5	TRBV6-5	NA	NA	TGTGCCAGCAGTTTCGACAGAGGTCTCAATCAGCCCCAGCATTTT	CASSFDRGLNQPQHF
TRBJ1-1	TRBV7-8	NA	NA	TGTGCCAGCAGAACAACAGGACGGTCTGAAGCTTTCTTT	CASRTTGRSEAFF
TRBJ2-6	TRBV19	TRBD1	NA	TGTGCCAGTAGCGACAGGGGGTCAGGGGCCAACGTCCTGACTTTC	CASSDRGSGANVLTF
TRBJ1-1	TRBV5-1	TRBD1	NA	TGCGCCAGCAGCTTGGAACTTCAGGGGGGCGCTGAAGCTTTCTTT	CASSLELQGGAEAFF
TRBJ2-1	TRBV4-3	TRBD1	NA	TGCGCCAGCAGCCAGAGCCCGCTCCGGACAGGGGCCTACAATGAGCAGTTCTTC	CASSQSPLRTGAYNEQFF
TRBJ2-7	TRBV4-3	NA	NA	TGCGCCAGCAGCCAAGAGGTCCACAACCCATACGAGCAGTACTTC	CASSQEVHNPYEQYF
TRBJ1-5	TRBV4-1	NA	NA	TGCGCCAGCAGCCTACGGCAAAGTCTCAACACTAACAATGAGCCCCAGCATTTT	CASSLRQSLNTNNEPQHF
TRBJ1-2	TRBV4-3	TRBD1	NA	TGCGCCAGCAGCCAACAACGGACAGGGGGATATGGCTACACCTTC	CASSQQRTGGYGYTF
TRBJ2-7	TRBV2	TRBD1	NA	TGTGCCAGCAGGGGACAGGGTCGCCGCGAGCAGTACTTC	CASRGQGRREQYF
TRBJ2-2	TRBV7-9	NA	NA	TGTGCCAGCAGCTTCAACCCAAGCGGCGTCACCGGGGAGCTGTTTTTT	CASSFNPSGVTGELFF
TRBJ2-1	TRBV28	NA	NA	TGTGCCAGCAGTCCCCCAATCAACCGACAGTTCAATGAGCAGTTCTTC	CASSPPINRQFNEQFF
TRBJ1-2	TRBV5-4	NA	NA	TGTGCCAGCAGCTTGGACATATCCCCGTATGGCTACACCTTC	CASSLDISPYGYTF
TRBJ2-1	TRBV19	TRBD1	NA	TGTGCCAGGGGGGAGGGACAGGGAAGAAATGAGCAGTTCTTC	CARGEGQGRNEQFF
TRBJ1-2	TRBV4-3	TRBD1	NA	TGCGCCAGCAGCCACCCGAGGACAGGGGGGGATGGCTACACCTTC	CASSHPRTGGDGYTF
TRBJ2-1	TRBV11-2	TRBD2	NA	TGTGCCAGCAGCTCGTGGACTAGCGGGGGGACGTACAATGAGCAGTTCTTC	CASSSWTSGGTYNEQFF
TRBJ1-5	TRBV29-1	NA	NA	TGCAGCGCCTCGGGAGGGCTGGGGAGCAATCAGCCCCAGCATTTT	CSASGGLGSNQPQHF
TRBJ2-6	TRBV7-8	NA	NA	TGTGCCAGCAGCTTAGCGGCGAGGTCTGGGGCCAACGTCCTGACTTTC	CASSLAARSGANVLTF
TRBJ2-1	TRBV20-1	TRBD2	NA	TGCAGTGGGCAGCGGGGGAGGGAGCAGTTCTTC	CSGQRGREQFF
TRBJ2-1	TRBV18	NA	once	TGTGCCAGCTCACCGAAATACAGGGACGGGTCCTACAATGAGCAGTTCTTC	CASSPKYRDGSYNEQFF
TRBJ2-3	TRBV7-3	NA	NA	TGTGCCAGCAGTTCATCTGCGGCCCGCACAGATACGCAGTATTTT	CASSSSAARTDTQYF
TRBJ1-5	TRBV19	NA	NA	TGTGCCAGCACCCGGACCGGGACAAGCAATCAGCCCCAGCATTTT	CASTRTGTSNQPQHF
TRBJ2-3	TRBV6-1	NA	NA	TGTGCCAGCAGTGAAGTTGGTAGCGCAGATACGCAGTATTTT	CASSEVGSADTQYF
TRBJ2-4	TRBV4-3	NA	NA	TGCGCCAGCAGCCCCTCCCAGGCGGCCAAAAACATTCAGTACTTC	CASSPSQAAKNIQYF
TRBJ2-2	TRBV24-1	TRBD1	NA	TGTGCCACCAGTGACACCGGGACAGGGAACACCGGGGAGCTGTTTTTT	CATSDTGTGNTGELFF
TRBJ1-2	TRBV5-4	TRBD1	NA	TGTGCCAGCAGCTCGCGGACAGGGGATGCCTATGGCTACACCTTC	CASSSRTGDAYGYTF
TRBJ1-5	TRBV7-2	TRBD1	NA	TGTGCCAGCAGCTTACGAGCGACAGGGGTTAGCAATCAGCCCCAGCATTTT	CASSLRATGVSNQPQHF
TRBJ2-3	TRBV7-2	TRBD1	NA	TGTGCCAGCAGCTTCGGACAGGGTCCAGATACGCAGTATTTT	CASSFGQGPDTQYF
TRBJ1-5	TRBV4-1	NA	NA	TGCGCCAGCAGCCAGACAATTCTCAGGGGCGGCAATCAGCCCCAGCATTTT	CASSQTILRGGNQPQHF
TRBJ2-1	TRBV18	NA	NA	TGTGCCAGCTCTCACAGGGAGACGAGCTCCTACAATGAGCAGTTCTTC	CASSHRETSSYNEQFF
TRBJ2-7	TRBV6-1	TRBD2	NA	TGTGCCAGCAGTGAACGTGCGGGGGGGCGGTTTTACGAGCAGTACTTC	CASSERAGGRFYEQYF
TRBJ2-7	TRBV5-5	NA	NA	TGTGCCAGCAGCGCGCTAACGTCTTTTGAGCAGTACTTC	CASSALTSFEQYF